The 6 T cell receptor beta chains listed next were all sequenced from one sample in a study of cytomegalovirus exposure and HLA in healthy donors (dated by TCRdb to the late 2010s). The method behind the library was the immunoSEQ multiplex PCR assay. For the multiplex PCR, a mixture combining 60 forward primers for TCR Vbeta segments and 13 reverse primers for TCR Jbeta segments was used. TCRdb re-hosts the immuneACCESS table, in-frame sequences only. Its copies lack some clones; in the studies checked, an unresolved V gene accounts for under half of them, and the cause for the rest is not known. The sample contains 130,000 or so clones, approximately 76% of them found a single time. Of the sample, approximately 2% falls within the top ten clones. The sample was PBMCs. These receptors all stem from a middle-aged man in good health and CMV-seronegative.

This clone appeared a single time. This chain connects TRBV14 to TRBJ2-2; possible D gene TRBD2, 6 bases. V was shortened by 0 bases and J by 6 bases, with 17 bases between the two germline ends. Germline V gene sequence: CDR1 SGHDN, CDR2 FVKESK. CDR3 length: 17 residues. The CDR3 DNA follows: TGTGCCAGCAGCCAAGATAAGGGCACTAGCAGGCCCGGGGAGCTGTTTTTT. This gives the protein CASSQDKGTSRPGELFF.

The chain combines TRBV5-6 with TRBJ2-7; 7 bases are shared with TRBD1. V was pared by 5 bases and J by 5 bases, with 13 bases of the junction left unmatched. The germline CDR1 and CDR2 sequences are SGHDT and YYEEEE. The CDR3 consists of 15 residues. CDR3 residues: CASRDNGQAAHEQYF. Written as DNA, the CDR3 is TGTGCCAGCAGAGACAACGGACAGGCCGCCCACGAGCAGTACTTC.

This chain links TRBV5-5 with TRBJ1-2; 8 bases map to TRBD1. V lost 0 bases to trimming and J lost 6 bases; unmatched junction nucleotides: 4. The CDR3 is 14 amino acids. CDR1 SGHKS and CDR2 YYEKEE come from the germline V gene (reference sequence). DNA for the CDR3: TGTGCCAGCAGCTTGGTGCAGGGGGCTCATGGCTACACCTTC. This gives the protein CASSLVQGAHGYTF.

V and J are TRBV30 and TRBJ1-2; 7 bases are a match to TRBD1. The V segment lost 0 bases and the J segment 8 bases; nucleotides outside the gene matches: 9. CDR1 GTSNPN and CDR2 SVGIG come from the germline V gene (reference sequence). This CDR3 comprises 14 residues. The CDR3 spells CAWSVRSMTGGYTF. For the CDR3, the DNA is TGTGCCTGGAGTGTACGGAGTATGACAGGGGGCTACACCTTC. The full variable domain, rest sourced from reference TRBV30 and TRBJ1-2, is SQTIHQWPATLVQPVGSPLSLECTVEGTSNPNLYWYRQAAGRGLQLLFYSVGIGQISSEVPQNLSASRPQDRQFILSSKKLLLSDSGFYLCAWSVRSMTGGYTFGSGTRLTVV.

CDR3 nucleotide sequence: TGTGCCAGCAGTGATAGCGTACAGGGAGCCAAAAACATTCAGTACTTC. Its translation is CASSDSVQGAKNIQYF. J is TRBJ2-4 and V is TRBV25-1, with D possibly TRBD1 on 6 matching bases. Germline V gene lookup returns CDR1 MGHDK and CDR2 SYGVNS. V was cut by 3 bases and J by 0 bases, with 12 bases left in between. The CDR3 covers 16 residues.

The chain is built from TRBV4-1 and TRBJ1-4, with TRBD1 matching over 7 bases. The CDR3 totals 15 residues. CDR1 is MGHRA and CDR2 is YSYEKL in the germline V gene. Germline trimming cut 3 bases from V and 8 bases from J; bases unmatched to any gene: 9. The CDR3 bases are TGCGCCAGCAGCCATAAAGGGGGCTTCGACGAAAAACTGTTTTTT. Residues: CASSHKGGFDEKLFF.